The 28 T cell receptor beta chains given below trace back to one sample, sequenced in a study of blood T cell repertoires in COVID-19. Assay: immunoSEQ multiplex PCR; the TCRdb copy retains only in-frame clones and omits some. The table records approximately 110,000 clones, 75% to 90% of them present only once. The source material was peripheral blood. Receptors originate from a woman in her sixties with COVID-19, enrolled during active disease.

The J gene is TRBJ1-5, the V gene TRBV4-1, with D perhaps TRBD1 (6 bases). Per the germline V gene, CDR1 is MGHRA and CDR2 is YSYEKL. Trimming pared 7 bases from V and 0 bases from J, leaving 13 bases between. The CDR3 runs 15 residues. CDR3 amino acids: CASTPQGYSNQPQHF. CDR3 sequence (DNA): TGCGCCAGCACCCCACAGGGTTATAGCAATCAGCCCCAGCATTTT.

This chain links TRBV18 with TRBJ1-2; a possible D gene is TRBD1 (5 bases). In germline, CDR1 is KGHSH, CDR2 LQKENI. Trimming took 6 bases from V and 0 from J, leaving 20 bases between them. The CDR3 consists of 17 residues. The CDR3 is CASSLDLPGGANYGYTF. The CDR3 coding sequence is TGTGCCAGCTCCCTTGATTTACCCGGGGGAGCTAACTATGGCTACACCTTC.

The CDR3 loop is CASSQQGPGNSPLHF. CDR3 DNA: TGTGCCAGTAGTCAACAGGGACCGGGTAATTCACCCCTCCACTTT. The chain recombines TRBV19 with TRBJ1-6; possible D gene TRBD1, 6 bases. CDR3 length equals 15 residues. The V end lost 5 bases, the J end lost 6 bases, and 14 bases lay between the germline ends. Germline V gene sequence: CDR1 LNHDA, CDR2 SQIVND (reference sequence). The variable domain in full, with the rest retrieved from reference TRBV19 and TRBJ1-6, is DGGITQSPKYLFRKEGQNVTLSCEQNLNHDAMYWYRQDPGQGLRLIYYSQIVNDFQKGDIAEGYSVSREKKESFPLTVTSAQKNPTAFYLCASSQQGPGNSPLHFGNGTRLTVT.

The gene calls are TRBV7-3 and TRBJ1-2, with a possible D match to TRBD1 (6 bases). Looked up from germline, CDR1 is SGHTA and CDR2 is FQGTGA. V lost 3 bases and J 6 bases, leaving 11 bases between the germline ends. This CDR3 has 13 residues. The CDR3 nucleotides read TGTGCCAGCAGCTTCCAGGGGCGGCATGGCTACACCTTC. Its protein is CASSFQGRHGYTF.

Comments on this clone: This specimen includes other DNA sequences encoding the same CDR3. CDR3 sequence reads: CASSLAAGSTEAFF. The CDR3 DNA is TGTGCCAGCAGCTTAGCTGCAGGGTCCACTGAAGCTTTCTTT. This chain uses TRBV7-8 with TRBJ1-1; D perhaps matches TRBD1 (5 bases). V gave up 0 bases and J gave up 4 bases, with 9 bases separating them. Germline CDR1 reads SGHVS; CDR2 reads FQNEAQ. The CDR3 sequence is 14 residues long. The full variable domain, in which reference TRBV7-8 and TRBJ1-1 provide the parts outside the CDR3, is GAGVSQSPRYKVAKRGQDVALRCDPISGHVSLFWYQQALGQGPEFLTYFQNEAQLDKSGLPSDRFFAERPEGSVSTLKIQRTQQEDSAVYLCASSLAAGSTEAFFGQGTRLTVV.

CDR3: CAGGTGVSYGGFYEQYF. CDR3 sequence (DNA): TGTGCCGGGGGGACAGGGGTTTCCTACGGTGGGTTCTACGAGCAGTACTTC. V gene TRBV5-8 combines with J gene TRBJ2-7; 10 bases are a match to TRBD1. With 10 bases clipped from V and 3 bases from J, the junction kept 19 bases outside the gene matches. Germline CDR1 is SGHTS and CDR2 is YDEGEE. The CDR3 is made up of 17 amino acids.

This clone was counted once. For the CDR3, the DNA is TGTGCCAGCAGCGCCATGGGGACTAGCGGGGGGGCGGTGACAGATACGCAGTATTTT. This sequence encodes CASSAMGTSGGAVTDTQYF. The chain couples TRBV9 to TRBJ2-3, with 16 nucleotides matching TRBD2. After removal of 3 bases from V and 3 bases from J, the junction contained 10 bases not matched to a gene. This CDR3 comprises 19 residues. The germline CDR1 and CDR2 sequences are SGDLS and YYNGEE.

This chain links TRBV30 with TRBJ2-3, with TRBD2 matching 12 bases. Losses at the gene ends were 6 bases for V and 4 bases for J; bases not matched to a gene: 5. Germline V gene sequence: CDR1 GTSNPN, CDR2 SVGIG (reference sequence). This CDR3 contains 14 residues. The CDR3 here is CACALAGGPDTQYF. In nucleotides, the CDR3 is TGTGCCTGCGCACTAGCGGGGGGTCCAGATACGCAGTATTTT.

V gene TRBV5-6 combines with J gene TRBJ2-7, with 9 bases that match TRBD1. V trimming: 1 base; J trimming: 7 bases; junction bases outside the gene matches: 9. This CDR3 comprises 15 residues. From germline, CDR1 is SGHDT and CDR2 YYEEEE. The CDR3 region has the DNA TGTGCCAGCAGCTTGACCGACAGGGGGTGGACAGAGCAGTACTTC. Protein product: CASSLTDRGWTEQYF.

The table lists this clone with a few counts. Other DNA sequences from this sample encode an identical CDR3 as well. This chain connects TRBV4-1 to TRBJ1-2, with 8 bases fitting TRBD1. Trimming cost V 5 bases and J 8 bases; bases outside gene matches: 7. Germline V gene data show CDR1 as MGHRA and CDR2 as YSYEKL. The CDR3 length is 13 residues. The CDR3 region is CASSSDRGLGYTF. CDR3 sequence (DNA): TGCGCCAGCAGCAGCGACAGGGGCCTCGGCTACACCTTC.

This chain joins TRBV5-1 and TRBJ1-2; no clear D. Trimming stripped 0 bases from V and 6 bases from J, with 9 bases between. Germline CDR1 and CDR2: SGHRS and YFSETQ. The CDR3 consists of 13 residues. This chain's CDR3 is CASSLDPEDGYTF. For the CDR3, the DNA is TGCGCCAGCAGCTTGGACCCTGAGGATGGCTACACCTTC.

The chain joins TRBV6-5 to TRBJ1-2; D unclear. The CDR3 is made up of 16 amino acids. V was cut by 2 bases and J by 5 bases, with 18 bases left in between. Germline CDR1 and CDR2: MNHEY and SVGAGI. The CDR3 nucleotides read TGTGCCAGCAGTTACCAACGTGGAGGGAGTAGGTATGGCTACACCTTC. Translating gives CASSYQRGGSRYGYTF.

The chain uses TRBV3-1 (or the pseudogene TRBV3-2) and TRBJ1-2; unclear D gene. The CDR3 spans 13 residues. Germline V CDR1 and CDR2: LGHDT, YNNKEL (reference sequence). Trimming took off 0 bases at V and 6 bases at J, with 8 bases between the two ends. The CDR3: CASSQDVGDGYTF. In DNA form, the CDR3 reads TGTGCCAGCAGCCAAGATGTAGGAGATGGCTACACCTTC.

The J gene is TRBJ1-1, the V gene TRBV18, with D tentatively TRBD1 (6 bases). Germline V gene data show CDR1 as KGHSH and CDR2 as LQKENI. Trimming stripped 6 bases from V and 1 base from J, with 9 bases between. The CDR3 has 13 residues. The chain's CDR3 is CASSSGQNTEAFF. Written as DNA, the CDR3 is TGTGCCAGCTCGTCGGGACAGAACACTGAAGCTTTCTTT. Filled out from reference TRBV18 and TRBJ1-1, the complete variable domain reads NAGVMQNPRHLVRRRGQEARLRCSPMKGHSHVYWYRQLPEEGLKFMVYLQKENIIDESGMPKERFSAEFPKEGPSILRIQQVVRGDSAAYFCASSSGQNTEAFFGQGTRLTVV.

The chain employs TRBV5-1 and TRBJ1-4; D unclear. Germline CDR1 SGHRS, CDR2 YFSETQ. This CDR3 region has 18 residues. V was shortened by 1 base and J by 0 bases, with 16 bases between the two germline ends. The CDR3 loop is CASSLFPGFSATNEKLFF. Written as DNA, the CDR3 is TGCGCCAGCAGCTTGTTCCCGGGATTTTCTGCAACTAATGAAAAACTGTTTTTT.

The chain uses TRBV5-6 and TRBJ2-3; 10 positions agree with TRBD2. CDR3 size: 16 residues. The germline V gene has CDR1 SGHDT and CDR2 YYEEEE. The ends lost 2 bases at V and 1 base at J; junction bases unmatched: 4. Here the CDR3 reads CASSLGLAGGTDTQYF. CDR3 DNA sequence: TGTGCCAGCAGCTTAGGGCTAGCGGGGGGCACAGATACGCAGTATTTT.

The CDR3 bases are TGTGCCAGCAGCTTGGGACAGTTCATGAACACTGAAGCTTTCTTT. Its protein is CASSLGQFMNTEAFF. V and J are TRBV5-6 and TRBJ1-1, with D perhaps matching TRBD1 (5 bases). The germline V gene encodes CDR1 SGHDT and CDR2 YYEEEE. The CDR3 spans 15 residues. V was shortened by 0 bases and J by 0 bases, with 9 bases between the two germline ends.

This clone was counted a single time. This rearrangement joins TRBV18 to TRBJ1-4; the D is unclear. The CDR3 consists of 16 residues. With 1 base removed from V and 4 bases from J, the gap between germline ends came to 13 bases. Per germline, CDR1 KGHSH and CDR2 LQKENI. CDR3 sequence: CASSPQSGEINEKLFF. The CDR3 DNA is TGTGCCAGCTCACCACAGAGCGGAGAGATTAATGAAAAACTGTTTTTT. Combining the CDR3 with reference TRBV18 and TRBJ1-4 gives the whole variable domain NAGVMQNPRHLVRRRGQEARLRCSPMKGHSHVYWYRQLPEEGLKFMVYLQKENIIDESGMPKERFSAEFPKEGPSILRIQQVVRGDSAAYFCASSPQSGEINEKLFFGSGTQLSVL.

This clone was counted between two and nine times. The rearrangement uses TRBV10-3 and TRBJ1-3; 8 nucleotides match TRBD1. V was pared by 5 bases and J by 4 bases, with 4 bases of the junction left unmatched. Germline assignment: CDR1 ENHRY and CDR2 SYGVKD. The CDR3 totals 14 residues. The CDR3 nucleotides read TGTGCCATCAGTATACAGGGGGTCGGAAACACCATATATTTT. Translating gives CAISIQGVGNTIYF.

This sequence joins TRBV18 and TRBJ2-1, with D possibly being TRBD2 (5 bases). The germline gives CDR1 KGHSH, CDR2 LQKENI. Trimming cost V 4 bases and J 1 base, with 20 bases left between them. The CDR3 has 18 amino acids. Here the CDR3 DNA reads TGTGCCAGCTCACGTATGTTGCCGGGGATTGGGTCCTACAATGAGCAGTTCTTC. It yields the protein CASSRMLPGIGSYNEQFF.

This chain connects TRBV7-8 to TRBJ1-2; D remains unclear. This CDR3 spans 16 amino acids. CDR1 is SGHVS and CDR2 is FQNEAQ in the germline V gene. V lost 1 base and J lost 1, with 13 bases in between. The CDR3, as DNA: TGTGCCAGCAGCTTAGTTGGAGGGAGCATTAACTATGGCTACACCTTC. Protein sequence: CASSLVGGSINYGYTF.

The CDR3 nucleotides are TGTGCCTGGAGTGTTTTTTCAGGGACTAACTATGGCTACACCTTC. This translates into CAWSVFSGTNYGYTF. V and J are TRBV30 and TRBJ1-2, with D possibly being TRBD1 (5 bases). This CDR3 is built from 15 residues. From germline, CDR1 is GTSNPN and CDR2 SVGIG (reference sequence). V dropped 0 bases and J dropped 0 bases, with 11 bases sitting between them.

The chain employs TRBV7-3 and TRBJ1-2; D possibly corresponds to TRBD1 (5 bases). This CDR3 has 13 amino acids. The V end was cut by 2 bases, the J end by 2 bases, with 6 bases between. Per the germline V gene, CDR1 is SGHTA and CDR2 is FQGTGA. The CDR3 loop is CASSLAGNYGYTF. In DNA form, the CDR3 reads TGTGCCAGCAGCTTAGCAGGGAACTATGGCTACACCTTC.

This rearrangement joins TRBV18 to TRBJ1-3; no firm D call. Trimming shortened V by 1 base and J by 0 bases, and 7 bases separated the two germline ends. Germline CDR1 and CDR2: KGHSH and LQKENI. This CDR3 contains 15 residues. The CDR3 DNA is TGTGCCAGCTCACCACGACTCAGCTCTGGAAACACCATATATTTT. Residues: CASSPRLSSGNTIYF. Complete variable domain (other parts from reference TRBV18 and TRBJ1-3): NAGVMQNPRHLVRRRGQEARLRCSPMKGHSHVYWYRQLPEEGLKFMVYLQKENIIDESGMPKERFSAEFPKEGPSILRIQQVVRGDSAAYFCASSPRLSSGNTIYFGEGSWLTVV.

The gene calls are TRBV7-3 and TRBJ2-6, with 10 nucleotides matching TRBD1. Germline-derived CDR1 and CDR2 are SGHTA and FQGTGA. V dropped 5 bases and J dropped 0; count of bases not matched to a gene: 7. There are 18 residues in the CDR3. The CDR3 DNA reads as TGTGCCAGCAGCCCGACAGGGGGCTCTCACTCTGGGGCCAACGTCCTGACTTTC. It is translated as CASSPTGGSHSGANVLTF.

The chain uses TRBV3-1 (or the pseudogene TRBV3-2) and TRBJ1-1, with 7 positions matching TRBD1. After removal of 1 base from V and 5 bases from J, the junction contained 13 bases not matched to a gene. The CDR3 contains 17 residues. Germline V gene data show CDR1 as LGHDT and CDR2 as YNNKEL (reference sequence). The CDR3 loop reads CASSQAARGRGGTEAFF. The CDR3 DNA sequence: TGTGCCAGCAGCCAAGCTGCGAGGGGGCGAGGAGGAACTGAAGCTTTCTTT.

The sample holds one count of this clone. The rearrangement links TRBV7-3 to TRBJ2-2; D is unclear. Looked up from germline, CDR1 is SGHTA and CDR2 is FQGTGA. The CDR3 sequence is 15 residues long. Trimming removed 1 base at V and 7 bases at J, with 13 bases between. The CDR3 bases are TGTGCCAGCAGCTTAAAGCAAACAGTCATCGGGGAGCTGTTTTTT. Translation: CASSLKQTVIGELFF. The variable domain in full, completed from reference TRBV7-3 and TRBJ2-2, reads GAGVSQTPSNKVTEKGKYVELRCDPISGHTALYWYRQSLGQGPEFLIYFQGTGAADDSGLPNDRFFAVRPEGSVSTLKIQRTERGDSAVYLCASSLKQTVIGELFFGEGSRLTVL.

This rearrangement joins TRBV6-5 to TRBJ1-1; maybe TRBD1 (6 bases). Germline V gene lookup returns CDR1 MNHEY and CDR2 SVGAGI. V dropped 3 bases and J dropped 4 bases, with 12 bases sitting between them. The CDR3 is 14 amino acids. The CDR3 DNA reads TGTGCCAGCAGTTATACACAGGGCGCCACTGAAGCTTTCTTT. Amino acids: CASSYTQGATEAFF.